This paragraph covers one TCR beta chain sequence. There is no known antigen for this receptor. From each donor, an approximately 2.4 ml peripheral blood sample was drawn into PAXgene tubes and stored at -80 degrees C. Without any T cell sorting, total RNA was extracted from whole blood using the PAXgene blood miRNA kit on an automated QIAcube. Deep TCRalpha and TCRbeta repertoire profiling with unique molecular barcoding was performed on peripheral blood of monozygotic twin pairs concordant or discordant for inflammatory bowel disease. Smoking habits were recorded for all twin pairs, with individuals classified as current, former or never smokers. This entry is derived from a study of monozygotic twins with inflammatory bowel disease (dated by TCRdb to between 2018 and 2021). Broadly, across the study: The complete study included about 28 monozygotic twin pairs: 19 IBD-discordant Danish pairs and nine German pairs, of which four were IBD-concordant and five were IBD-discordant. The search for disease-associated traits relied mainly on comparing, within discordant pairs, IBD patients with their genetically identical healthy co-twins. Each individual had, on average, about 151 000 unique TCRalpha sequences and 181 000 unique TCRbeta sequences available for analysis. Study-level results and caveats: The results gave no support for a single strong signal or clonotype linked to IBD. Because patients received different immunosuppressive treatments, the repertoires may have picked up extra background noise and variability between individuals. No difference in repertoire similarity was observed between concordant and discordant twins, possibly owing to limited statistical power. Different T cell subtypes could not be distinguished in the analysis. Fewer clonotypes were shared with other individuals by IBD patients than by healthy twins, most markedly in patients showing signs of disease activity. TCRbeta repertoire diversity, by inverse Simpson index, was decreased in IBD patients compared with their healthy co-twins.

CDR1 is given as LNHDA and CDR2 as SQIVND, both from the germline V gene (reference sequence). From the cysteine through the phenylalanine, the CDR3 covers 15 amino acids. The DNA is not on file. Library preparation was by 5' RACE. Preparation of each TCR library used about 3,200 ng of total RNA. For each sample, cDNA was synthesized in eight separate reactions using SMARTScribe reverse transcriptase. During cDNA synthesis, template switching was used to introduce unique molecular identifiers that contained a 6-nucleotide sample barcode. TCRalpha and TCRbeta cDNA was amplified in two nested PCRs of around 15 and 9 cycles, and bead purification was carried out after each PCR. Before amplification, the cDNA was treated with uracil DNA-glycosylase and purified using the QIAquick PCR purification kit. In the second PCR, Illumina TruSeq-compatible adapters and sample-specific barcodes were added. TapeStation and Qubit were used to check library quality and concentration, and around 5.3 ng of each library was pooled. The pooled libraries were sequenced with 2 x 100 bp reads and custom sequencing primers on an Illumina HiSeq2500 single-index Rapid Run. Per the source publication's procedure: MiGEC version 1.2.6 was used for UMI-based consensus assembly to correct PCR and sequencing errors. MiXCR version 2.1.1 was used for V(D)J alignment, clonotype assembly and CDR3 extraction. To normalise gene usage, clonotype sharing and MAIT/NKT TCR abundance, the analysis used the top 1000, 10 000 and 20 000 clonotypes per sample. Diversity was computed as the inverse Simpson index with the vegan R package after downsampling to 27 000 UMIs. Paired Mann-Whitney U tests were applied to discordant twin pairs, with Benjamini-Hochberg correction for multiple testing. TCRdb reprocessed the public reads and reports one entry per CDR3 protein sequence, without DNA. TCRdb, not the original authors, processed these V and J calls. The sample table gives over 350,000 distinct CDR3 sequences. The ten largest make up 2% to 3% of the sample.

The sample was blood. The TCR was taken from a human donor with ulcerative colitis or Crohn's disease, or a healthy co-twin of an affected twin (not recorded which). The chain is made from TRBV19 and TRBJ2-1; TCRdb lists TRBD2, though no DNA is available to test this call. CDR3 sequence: CASYDSGGSYNEQFF. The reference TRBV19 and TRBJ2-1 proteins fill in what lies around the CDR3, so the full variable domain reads DGGITQSPKYLFRKEGQNVTLSCEQNLNHDAMYWYRQDPGQGLRLIYYSQIVNDFQKGDIAEGYSVSREKKESFPLTVTSAQKNPTAFYLCASYDSGGSYNEQFFGPGTRLTVL.